This TCR beta chain is from a study of STAT5B mutations in CD4+ large granular lymphocyte leukemia. Study results and limitations: Compared with healthy controls (2/35), patient top clones favored TRBV06 (8/27).

TCRdb keeps only in-frame clones here, not all; method: immunoSEQ multiplex PCR. The sample holds some 30,000 clones, 65% to 70% seen once. For this clone: Antigen: not known.

V dropped 0 bases and J dropped 2 bases, with 10 bases sitting between them. Germline V gives CDR1 LGHNA, CDR2 YSLEER. This CDR3 region has 15 residues. This TCR was sampled from a human donor in good health. Specimen: CD4+ T cells from blood buffy coats. V gene TRBV4-3 combines with J gene TRBJ1-2; D is unclear. CDR3 nucleotides: TGCGCCAGCAGCCAAGATAGTCAGAGAAACTATGGCTACACCTTC. Amino acids: CASSQDSQRNYGYTF.